The clone carrying this TCR beta chain was counted a single time. As yet, its antigen is unknown. The immunoSEQ assay was version 4, run in survey mode. Libraries were prepared by immunoSEQ multiplex PCR; TCRdb keeps only in-frame clonotypes and omits some of them. In the table there are about 43,000 clones, 89% of which are singletons. This entry is derived from a study of persistence of HIV-infected CD4 T cells. Regarding the study as a whole: Proviral oligoclonality tracked with TCR oligoclonality within the same sorted cells.

Cells were stimulated nonspecifically with anti-CD3/anti-CD28 magnetic beads. Sorting selected CD4+ T cells upregulating both CD40 ligand and CD69. V lost 4 bases and J 3 bases, leaving 9 bases between the germline ends. CDR3 size: 13 residues. Germline CDR1 is KGHSH and CDR2 is LQKENI. The sequencing here drew on CD4+ T cells sorted from PBMCs after approximately 19-hour stimulation, taken from a patient who received antiretroviral therapy. The chain employs TRBV18 and TRBJ1-1; maybe TRBD1 (5 bases). This receptor was taken from an adult man with HIV who was CMV-seropositive. The CDR3 loop is CASSQGWDTEAFF. CDR3 coding DNA: TGTGCCAGCTCACAGGGGTGGGACACTGAAGCTTTCTTT.